This T cell receptor (beta chain) stems from a study of CD8 T cells in ankylosing spondylitis. Study results and caveats: Reactive arthritis synovial fluid and blood previously showed some of these motif variants. Significant enrichment of disease-linked clones was reportedly seen in matched ankylosing spondylitis synovial fluid. Researchers report that disease-linked clones proved CD8+ and relatively rare in peripheral blood. There was a TCR beta motif, made of several highly homologous variants, that appeared characteristic of ankylosing spondylitis blood.

Trimming pared 2 bases from V and 0 bases from J, leaving 5 bases between. This CDR3 spans 14 amino acids. The germline V gene has CDR1 SGHTA and CDR2 FQGNSA. The authors made TCR beta libraries by quantitative 5'-RACE with molecular barcodes. MiXCR, applied by TCRdb to the 5' RACE reads, yields one record per CDR3 protein. Among some 840,000 distinct CDR3 sequences listed, approximately 12% were seen once. This clonotype has ten or more counts. Its antigen remains unknown. The chain has TRBV7-2 and TRBJ1-3; D gene unclear. Sequenced sample: blood, either unsorted or a sorted T cell fraction (not recorded which). This receptor was obtained from a male donor with ankylosing spondylitis. The chain's CDR3 is CASSLFDSGNTIYF. The CDR3 DNA sequence: TGTGCCAGCAGCTTATTTGACTCTGGAAACACCATATATTTT.